This T cell receptor beta chain was sequenced for a study of T cell repertoires in cytomegalovirus infection. In the study overall: Indications came from public TCR beta signatures; they pointed to CMV infection and to a matching HLA type.

J lost 1 base, V lost 2 bases, and 1 base had no gene match. Germline-derived CDR1 and CDR2 are MGHRA and YSYEKL. The CDR3 sequence is 14 residues long. Study-level results: The ex vivo response was dominated by HLA-C-restricted CMV-specific TCR beta clonotypes.

This clonotype was counted only a few times. Its target is not known. TCRdb itself ran the reads through MiXCR, one entry per CDR3 protein. The profile covers approximately 120,000 distinct CDR3 sequences, with less than 30% appearing a single time and about 81% taken by the ten largest. The sample consisted of CD8+ T cells from cultured PBMCs, taken from culture after CMV antigen stimulation. The chain uses TRBV4-1 and TRBJ2-5; 7 positions agree with TRBD1. The sequence was obtained from a human donor in good health (CMV status not recorded). Some clones in this sample may be carry-over from other donors' samples. CDR3 region: CASSQWTGQETQYF. CDR3 nucleotide sequence: TGCGCCAGCAGCCAATGGACAGGCCAAGAGACCCAGTACTTC.